A selection of T cell receptor beta chains follows, all from one sample in a study of T cell changes during pregnancy in multiple sclerosis. Profiling relied on immunoSEQ multiplex PCR, and the TCRdb table lists in-frame clones only, not all of them. There are fewer than 85,000 clones in the sample; about 96% occur only once, and under 1.2% lies in the top ten. Sequences were derived from peripheral blood, sampled in the second trimester of pregnancy. Receptors were obtained from a female donor with multiple sclerosis, enrolled in a pregnancy study. Each CDR3 is given with its conserved first and last residue. Fields, in order: CDR3 DNA, CDR3 protein, D gene, clone size, V gene, J gene. The D gene is left open where the match is weak. Rows may omit the clone size; those that give it use once, few, many or a size class.

cdr3_nt: TGTGCCAGCAGCGAGGGGAATTCCTACGAGCAGTACTTC
cdr3_aa: CASSEGNSYEQYF
d_call: -
clone_size: -
v_call: TRBV9
j_call: TRBJ2-7

cdr3_nt: TGTGCCAGCAGCGAGAGCAAAAGCACAGATACGCAGTATTTT
cdr3_aa: CASSESKSTDTQYF
d_call: -
clone_size: -
v_call: TRBV9
j_call: TRBJ2-3

cdr3_nt: TGCGCCAGCAGCCCACGGACAGATGAAAAACTGTTTTTT
cdr3_aa: CASSPRTDEKLFF
d_call: -
clone_size: -
v_call: TRBV4-1
j_call: TRBJ1-4

cdr3_nt: TGTGCCAGCAGTTACACGACAGGGACCTCCTACGAGCAGTACTTC
cdr3_aa: CASSYTTGTSYEQYF
d_call: TRBD1
clone_size: -
v_call: TRBV6-5
j_call: TRBJ2-7

cdr3_nt: TGTGCCAGCATCATGGACAGGGCTAACACTGAAGCTTTCTTT
cdr3_aa: CASIMDRANTEAFF
d_call: TRBD1
clone_size: -
v_call: TRBV2
j_call: TRBJ1-1

cdr3_nt: TGTGCCTGGAGAGAAACCCCGGGACAGGGGGCCTACGAGCAGTACTTC
cdr3_aa: CAWRETPGQGAYEQYF
d_call: TRBD1
clone_size: -
v_call: TRBV30
j_call: TRBJ2-7

cdr3_nt: TGCAGCGTTGCTAGCGGACAAGAGACCCAGTACTTC
cdr3_aa: CSVASGQETQYF
d_call: TRBD2
clone_size: -
v_call: TRBV29-1
j_call: TRBJ2-5

cdr3_nt: TGTGCCAGTAGTATGGGGACAGGGACTATTTACGAGCAGTACTTC
cdr3_aa: CASSMGTGTIYEQYF
d_call: TRBD1
clone_size: -
v_call: TRBV19
j_call: TRBJ2-7

cdr3_nt: TGTGCCAGCAGCTCACAGGGGGATACGCAGTATTTT
cdr3_aa: CASSSQGDTQYF
d_call: TRBD1
clone_size: -
v_call: TRBV13
j_call: TRBJ2-3

cdr3_nt: TGTGCCATCGCCGTATCCGGGACAGGGAACACTGAAGCTTTCTTT
cdr3_aa: CAIAVSGTGNTEAFF
d_call: TRBD1
clone_size: -
v_call: TRBV10-3
j_call: TRBJ1-1

cdr3_nt: TGCGCCAGCAGCCAGAAACTAGGATCTGAGCAGTTCTTC
cdr3_aa: CASSQKLGSEQFF
d_call: -
clone_size: -
v_call: TRBV4-1
j_call: TRBJ2-1

cdr3_nt: TGTGCCAGCAGCCCCTCAGGACTAGCGGGAGTAAGCCGCTCCTACAATGAGCAGTTCTTC
cdr3_aa: CASSPSGLAGVSRSYNEQFF
d_call: TRBD2
clone_size: -
v_call: TRBV7-3
j_call: TRBJ2-1

cdr3_nt: TGTGCCAGCAGATTACAGGGGGCGGGAGACACCATATATTTT
cdr3_aa: CASRLQGAGDTIYF
d_call: TRBD1
clone_size: once
v_call: TRBV6-1
j_call: TRBJ1-3

cdr3_nt: TGTGCCAGCAGTTTAGGACTAGCGGGAGGGGCAGATACGCAGTATTTT
cdr3_aa: CASSLGLAGGADTQYF
d_call: TRBD2
clone_size: -
v_call: TRBV28
j_call: TRBJ2-3

cdr3_nt: TGTGCCAGCTCACCAGGTCGGGGGTACTACGAGCAGTACTTC
cdr3_aa: CASSPGRGYYEQYF
d_call: -
clone_size: -
v_call: TRBV18
j_call: TRBJ2-7

cdr3_nt: TGTGCCAGAAGTAGACTCAAACCCGTCTACGAGCAGTACTTC
cdr3_aa: CARSRLKPVYEQYF
d_call: -
clone_size: -
v_call: TRBV5-3
j_call: TRBJ2-7

cdr3_nt: TGTGCCAGCAGTTTAGCCAGCGGATATGGCTACACCTTC
cdr3_aa: CASSLASGYGYTF
d_call: -
clone_size: -
v_call: TRBV27
j_call: TRBJ1-2

cdr3_nt: TGTGCCAGTAGTGGACTACCCATATCCTACAATGAGCAGTTCTTC
cdr3_aa: CASSGLPISYNEQFF
d_call: -
clone_size: -
v_call: TRBV19
j_call: TRBJ2-1

cdr3_nt: TGTGCCAGTAGCTCAGGACACGTGGACACCATATATTTT
cdr3_aa: CASSSGHVDTIYF
d_call: -
clone_size: -
v_call: TRBV19
j_call: TRBJ1-3

cdr3_nt: TGTGCCAGCTCAGCCGGCGGGGTGAGCAATCAGCCCCAGCATTTT
cdr3_aa: CASSAGGVSNQPQHF
d_call: -
clone_size: -
v_call: TRBV18
j_call: TRBJ1-5

cdr3_nt: TGTGCCAGCAGATCCCCTGGACAGGGCTATGGCTACACCTTC
cdr3_aa: CASRSPGQGYGYTF
d_call: TRBD1
clone_size: -
v_call: TRBV27
j_call: TRBJ1-2

cdr3_nt: TGTGCCAGCTCCCCGGACAGGACCTCTGGAAACACCATATATTTT
cdr3_aa: CASSPDRTSGNTIYF
d_call: TRBD1
clone_size: -
v_call: TRBV18
j_call: TRBJ1-3

cdr3_nt: TGTGCCAGCAGTGACAGCCTAGCGGGCTACAATGAGCAGTTCTTC
cdr3_aa: CASSDSLAGYNEQFF
d_call: TRBD2
clone_size: -
v_call: TRBV6-4
j_call: TRBJ2-1

cdr3_nt: TGTGCCAGCAGTGGAGGGGAGGAGGGTAATGAAAAACTGTTTTTT
cdr3_aa: CASSGGEEGNEKLFF
d_call: -
clone_size: -
v_call: TRBV6-1
j_call: TRBJ1-4

cdr3_nt: TGCAGCGGAAGCCCCGCACTACTAGCGGGAGGGCCCAGTAGCACAGATACGCAGTATTTT
cdr3_aa: CSGSPALLAGGPSSTDTQYF
d_call: TRBD2
clone_size: -
v_call: TRBV29-1
j_call: TRBJ2-3

cdr3_nt: TGTGCCAGTAGTATAGACGGAGGGACTTCTCCCCCCCATGAGCAGTTCTTC
cdr3_aa: CASSIDGGTSPPHEQFF
d_call: -
clone_size: -
v_call: TRBV19
j_call: TRBJ2-1

cdr3_nt: TGTGCCAGCTCACCTGGGGGGTATGAGCAGTTCTTC
cdr3_aa: CASSPGGYEQFF
d_call: -
clone_size: -
v_call: TRBV18
j_call: TRBJ2-1

cdr3_nt: TGTGCGGTCGGGACATTAAGCACAGATACGCAGTATTTT
cdr3_aa: CAVGTLSTDTQYF
d_call: -
clone_size: -
v_call: TRBV28
j_call: TRBJ2-3

cdr3_nt: TGTGCCAGCAGCTCTTCGGGGGAGGGGAATCAAGCTTTCTTT
cdr3_aa: CASSSSGEGNQAFF
d_call: -
clone_size: -
v_call: TRBV7-9
j_call: TRBJ1-1

cdr3_nt: TGTGCCAGCAGCTTAGTTCCAGCGGGAGGGCCAGGCGAGCAGTACTTC
cdr3_aa: CASSLVPAGGPGEQYF
d_call: TRBD2
clone_size: -
v_call: TRBV7-2
j_call: TRBJ2-7

cdr3_nt: TGTGCCAGCAGCTTCCTCGGGGGGAGAACAGATACGCAGTATTTT
cdr3_aa: CASSFLGGRTDTQYF
d_call: TRBD2
clone_size: -
v_call: TRBV5-4
j_call: TRBJ2-3